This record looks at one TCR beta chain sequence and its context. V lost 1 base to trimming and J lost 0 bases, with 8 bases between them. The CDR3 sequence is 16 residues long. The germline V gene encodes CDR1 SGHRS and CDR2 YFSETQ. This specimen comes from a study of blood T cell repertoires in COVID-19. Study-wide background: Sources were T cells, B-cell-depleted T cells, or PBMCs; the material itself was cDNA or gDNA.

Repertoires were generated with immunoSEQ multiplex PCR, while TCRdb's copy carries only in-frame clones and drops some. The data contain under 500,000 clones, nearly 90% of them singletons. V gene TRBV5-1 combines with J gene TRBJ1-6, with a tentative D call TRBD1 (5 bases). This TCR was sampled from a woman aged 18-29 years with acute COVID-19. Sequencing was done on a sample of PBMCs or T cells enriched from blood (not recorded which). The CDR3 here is CASSLQGTSYNSPLHF. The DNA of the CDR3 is TGCGCCAGCAGCTTGCAGGGAACCTCCTATAATTCACCCCTCCACTTT.